The entry below gives a single T cell receptor (beta chain) sequence along with its context. Its antigen is still unknown. No quality values exist for individual bases; no much larger clone is one base distant. Roughly 500 nanograms of biopsy DNA per sample were submitted for commercial TCRB immunosequencing. A two-step, amplification bias-controlled multiplex PCR was used by Adaptive Biotechnology to amplify CDR3 regions from genomic DNA. In the first PCR, primers covered every V and J gene segment, and in the second PCR, barcodes and Illumina adapters were added. An Illumina instrument was used to sequence the CDR3 libraries. The paper's data handling went like this. The analysis drew on both the pipelines supplied by the vendor and custom analysis of the raw data in R/Bioconductor running R version 3.3.0. Clonality, ranging from 0 to 1, was calculated as the inverse of the normalised Shannon entropy of all productive clones. High-frequency clones were defined as the share of the repertoire taken up by the top 100 clones, keeping only clones that passed a 95% confidence test. Overlap between samples was measured with the Morisita-Horn index, while repertoire diversity was measured with the Simpson index. In TCRdb, the immuneACCESS table is reduced to in-frame sequences with V and J assigned. These tables do not hold every clone; where another copy was compared, an unresolved V gene accounts for under half, and the others remain unexplained. V and J calls and clone size are given by that table; D and trimming were obtained from the DNA. In all, the sample holds some 17,000 clones, and approximately 70% of those were seen once. The ten biggest clones cover roughly 5% of the sample.

The data derive from a study of T cell repertoires in ileal Crohn's disease (dated by TCRdb to between 2019 and 2020). Notes on the research overall: At the time of surgery, roughly a third of patients were active smokers, and the median duration of disease was approximately 8 years. TCR repertoire analysis was performed in about 59 Crohn's disease patients drawn from a prospective multicentre cohort. The study was conducted in parallel with a multicentre cohort that was designed to identify predictors of early endoscopic recurrence following ileocolonic resection. Postoperative therapy was given to about half of the patients, with thiopurines administered to 11 patients and anti-TNF agents administered to under 20 patients. Every patient underwent surgery because of a complication, which was stricturing disease in about 61% of cases and penetrating disease in around 39%. A Rutgeerts score higher than i0 was the definition used for endoscopic postoperative recurrence. A total of some 150 mucosal samples from around 57 patients were sequenced, collected from several sites on the surgical specimen and at postoperative endoscopy.

What the work shows at the level of the full study, not this receptor alone: A significantly higher proportion of clonal expansions was observed in active smokers at surgery than in non-smokers (approximately 26% vs 20%, p=0.02). Mucosal CD4 and CD8 T cells were sorted and sequenced only in a subgroup of patients, the size of which was not stated. Endoscopic recurrence was found to be associated with higher high-frequency clone percentages at surgery, and recurrence was observed in all patients with clonality above 26.8% (18/57). Compared with CD4 T cells, sorted CD8 T cells held more high-frequency clones, which suggests that the mucosal expansions were mostly CD8.

There are 16 amino acids in the CDR3, from cysteine to phenylalanine inclusive. The DNA shown is the 48-base CDR3, in frame from base 1. At the junction V is shortened by 5 bases and J by 1 base; bases outside the gene matches: 8. CDR1 LNHDA and CDR2 SQIVND are derived from the germline V gene (reference sequence). Adults with ileal or ileocolonic Crohn's disease for whom ileocolonic resection was indicated were considered eligible. Whole ileal mucosal biopsies were kept frozen at -80 degrees C prior to DNA extraction. Genomic DNA was isolated from frozen whole biopsies using a TRizol-based method, and the DNA was quantified with a NanoDrop 2000 spectrophotometer.

Recombination connected TRBV19 to TRBJ1-1; a stretch of 9 junction bases matches TRBD1. The TCR was taken from an adult with Crohn's disease. Sequences were obtained from ileal tissue. The CDR3 region reads CASSPHRGPGNTEAFF. The bases are TGTGCCAGTAGTCCTCACAGGGGGCCTGGGAACACTGAAGCTTTCTTT.